This T cell receptor beta chain was sequenced for a study of blood T cell repertoires in COVID-19. For the study at large: Specimens from acute and convalescent COVID-19 originated in the United States, Italy and Spain. Sources were T cells, B-cell-depleted T cells, or PBMCs; the material itself was cDNA or gDNA.

The authors' processing: Estimation of nucleated cell counts was performed using reference gene primer amplification. Sequencing was performed with immunoSEQ multiplex PCR; in TCRdb, only in-frame clones are kept and a portion is missing. V, J and clone size are those of that table, while D and trimming were read from the DNA. The table lists 130,000 to 150,000 clones, roughly 90% of them singletons. Germline values: CDR1 MNHEY, CDR2 SMNVEV (reference sequence). The V segment lost 1 base and the J segment 6 bases; nucleotides outside the gene matches: 5. The CDR3 runs to 16 residues. Each participant's cohort was designated according to participant-reported clinical history.

V and J are TRBV27 and TRBJ2-2; TRBD1 matches at 10 bases. The sequence derives from a woman aged 25 to 39 with acute COVID-19. Sequencing was performed on PBMCs or T cells enriched from blood (not recorded which). This chain's CDR3 is CASSLYPGTGAGELFF. The CDR3 DNA reads TGTGCCAGCAGTTTATACCCCGGGACAGGGGCCGGGGAGCTGTTTTTT.